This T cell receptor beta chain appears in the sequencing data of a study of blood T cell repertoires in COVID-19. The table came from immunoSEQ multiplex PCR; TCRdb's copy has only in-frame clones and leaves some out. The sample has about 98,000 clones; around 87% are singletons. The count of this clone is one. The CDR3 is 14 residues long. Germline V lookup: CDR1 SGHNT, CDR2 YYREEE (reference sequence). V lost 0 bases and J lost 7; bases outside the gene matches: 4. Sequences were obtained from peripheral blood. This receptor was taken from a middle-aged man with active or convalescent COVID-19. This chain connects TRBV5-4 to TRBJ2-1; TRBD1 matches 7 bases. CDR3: CASSLAAGGNEQFF. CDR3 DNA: TGTGCCAGCAGCTTGGCGGCAGGGGGAAATGAGCAGTTCTTC.